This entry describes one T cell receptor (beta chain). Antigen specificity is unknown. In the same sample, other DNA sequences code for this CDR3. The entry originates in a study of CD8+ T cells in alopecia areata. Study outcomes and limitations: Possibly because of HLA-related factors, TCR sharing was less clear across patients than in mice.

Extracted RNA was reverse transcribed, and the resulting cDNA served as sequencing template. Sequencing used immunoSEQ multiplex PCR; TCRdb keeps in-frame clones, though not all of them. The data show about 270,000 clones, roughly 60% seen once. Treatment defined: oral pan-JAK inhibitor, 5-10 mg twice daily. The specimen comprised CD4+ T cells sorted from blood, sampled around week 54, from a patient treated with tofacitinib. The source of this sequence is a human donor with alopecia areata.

CDR3 sequence reads: CSVEQGLNTEAFF. The CDR3 coding sequence is TGCAGCGTTGAACAGGGGTTGAACACTGAAGCTTTCTTT. The chain joins TRBV29-1 to TRBJ1-1, with a weak D call TRBD1 (6 bases). CDR1 is SQVTM and CDR2 is ANQGSEA in the germline V gene. The CDR3 is made up of 13 amino acids. The V and J ends lost 2 bases and 0 bases respectively, with 7 bases between them.